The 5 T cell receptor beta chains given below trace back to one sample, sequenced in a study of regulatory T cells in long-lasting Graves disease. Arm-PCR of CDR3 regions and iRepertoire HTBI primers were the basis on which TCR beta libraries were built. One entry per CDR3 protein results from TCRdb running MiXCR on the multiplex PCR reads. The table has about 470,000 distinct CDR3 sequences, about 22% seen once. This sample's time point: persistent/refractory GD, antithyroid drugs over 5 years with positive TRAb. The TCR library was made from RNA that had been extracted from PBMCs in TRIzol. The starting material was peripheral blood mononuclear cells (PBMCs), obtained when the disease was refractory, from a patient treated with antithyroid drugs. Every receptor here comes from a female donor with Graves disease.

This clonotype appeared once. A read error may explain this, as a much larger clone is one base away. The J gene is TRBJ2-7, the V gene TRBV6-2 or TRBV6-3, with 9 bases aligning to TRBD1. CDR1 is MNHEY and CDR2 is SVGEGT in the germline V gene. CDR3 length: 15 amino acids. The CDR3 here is CASGYSDRGYYEQYF. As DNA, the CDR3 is TGTGCCAGCGGTTACTCAGACAGGGGGTACTACGAGCAGTACTTC.

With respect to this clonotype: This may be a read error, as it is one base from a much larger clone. For the CDR3, the DNA is TGTGCCAGCAGCTTAGCCGCAGGGGACATCACCTCAGGGGAGCTGTTTTTT. This translates into CASSLAAGDITSGELFF. The chain couples TRBV11-2 to TRBJ2-2, with D tentatively TRBD1 (6 bases). Trimming removed 1 base from V and 8 bases from J, with 20 bases in between. The CDR3 spans 17 residues. Germline CDR1 reads SGHAT; CDR2 reads FQNNGV.

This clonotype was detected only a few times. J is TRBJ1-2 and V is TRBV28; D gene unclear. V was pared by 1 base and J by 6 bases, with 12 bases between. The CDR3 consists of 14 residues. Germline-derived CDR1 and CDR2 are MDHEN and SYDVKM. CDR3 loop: CASSLLGSHDGYTF. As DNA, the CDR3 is TGTGCCAGCAGTTTATTAGGCAGCCATGATGGCTACACCTTC.

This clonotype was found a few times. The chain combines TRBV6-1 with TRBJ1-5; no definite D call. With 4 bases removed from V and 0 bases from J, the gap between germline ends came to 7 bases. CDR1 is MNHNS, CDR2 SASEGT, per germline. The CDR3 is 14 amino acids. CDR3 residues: CASSAKYSNQPQHF. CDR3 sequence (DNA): TGTGCCAGCAGTGCAAAATATAGCAATCAGCCCCAGCATTTT.

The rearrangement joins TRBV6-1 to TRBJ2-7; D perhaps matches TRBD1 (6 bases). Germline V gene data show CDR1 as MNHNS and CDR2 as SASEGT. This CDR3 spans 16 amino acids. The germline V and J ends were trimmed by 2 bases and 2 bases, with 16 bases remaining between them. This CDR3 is CASSEMQGSFPYEQYF. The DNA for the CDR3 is TGTGCCAGCAGTGAAATGCAGGGGTCCTTTCCCTACGAGCAGTACTTC.